Sequencing of this T cell receptor beta chain was carried out in a study of blood T cell repertoires in COVID-19. Background on the study: Samples came from the United States, Italy and Spain, spanning acute and convalescent COVID-19.

Authors' processing steps: Reference gene primer amplification gave estimated nucleated cell counts. The assay was immunoSEQ multiplex PCR, and TCRdb's table has in-frame clones only and misses some. V and J calls and clone size are copied from that table; D and trimming were computed from the DNA. The profile shows about 100,000 clones, 85% to 90% of them singletons. Unmatched junction bases numbered 9, after V lost 10 bases and J lost 2 bases. CDR1 is MRHNA, CDR2 SNTAGT, per germline. This CDR3 is built from 14 residues. The rearrangement links TRBV6-4 to TRBJ2-5; 8 nucleotides line up with TRBD1. Sample: peripheral blood. The sequence was obtained from a human donor in a cohort sampled during active COVID-19. This CDR3 is CATCAGTGQETQYF. In DNA form, the CDR3 reads TGTGCCACGTGCGCCGGGACAGGTCAAGAGACCCAGTACTTC.